This T cell receptor beta chain was documented in a study of early T cells in non-severe SARS-CoV-2 infection. Study-wide context: The input, bulk RNA from unsorted whole blood, was sequenced, and chains were unpaired. Whole-study findings and limits: Comparison of clonotypes with VDJdb favored anti-spike CD8 responses while missing private and CD4 specificities.

Germline V gene data show CDR1 as SQVTM and CDR2 as ANQGSEA. Trimming removed 3 bases from V and 2 bases from J; junction bases left unmatched: 7. The CDR3 contains 14 residues. Individual cDNA molecules each received unique molecular identifiers attached to them. MiXCR, applied by TCRdb to the 5' RACE reads, yields one record per CDR3 protein. The table includes about 83,000 distinct CDR3 sequences, around 15% detected once. Of note for this clonotype: What it binds is not known.

The TCR originated in an adult who was a healthcare worker with PCR-confirmed SARS-CoV-2 infection or an uninfected control (not recorded which). Specimen: whole blood. The chain joins TRBV29-1 to TRBJ2-7, with 7 bases fitting TRBD1. The CDR3 DNA follows: TGCAGCGTTGACGTAAGGGGACAGACCTACGAGCAGTACTTC. Translated, it gives CSVDVRGQTYEQYF.